This TCR beta chain stems from a study of T cell repertoires in cytomegalovirus infection. In its sample, this clonotype was seen many times. TCRdb reprocessed the reads with MiXCR, giving one entry per CDR3 protein. This sample yields about 260,000 distinct CDR3 sequences, of which roughly 13% are seen a single time; around 8.1% belongs to the top ten. V dropped 1 base and J dropped 2; count of bases not matched to a gene: 7. Germline CDR1 is SGHTA and CDR2 is FQGTGA. The CDR3 totals 17 residues. The chain carries TRBV7-3 and TRBJ2-3; 9 bases are shared with TRBD2. The sample consisted of PBMCs. The sequence came from a human donor in good health (CMV status not recorded). Some clones in this sample may be carry-over from other donors' samples. The CDR3 nucleotides read TGTGCCAGCAGCTTAAGAGGGTGGACTAGCGACACAGATACGCAGTATTTT. Translated, it gives CASSLRGWTSDTDTQYF.